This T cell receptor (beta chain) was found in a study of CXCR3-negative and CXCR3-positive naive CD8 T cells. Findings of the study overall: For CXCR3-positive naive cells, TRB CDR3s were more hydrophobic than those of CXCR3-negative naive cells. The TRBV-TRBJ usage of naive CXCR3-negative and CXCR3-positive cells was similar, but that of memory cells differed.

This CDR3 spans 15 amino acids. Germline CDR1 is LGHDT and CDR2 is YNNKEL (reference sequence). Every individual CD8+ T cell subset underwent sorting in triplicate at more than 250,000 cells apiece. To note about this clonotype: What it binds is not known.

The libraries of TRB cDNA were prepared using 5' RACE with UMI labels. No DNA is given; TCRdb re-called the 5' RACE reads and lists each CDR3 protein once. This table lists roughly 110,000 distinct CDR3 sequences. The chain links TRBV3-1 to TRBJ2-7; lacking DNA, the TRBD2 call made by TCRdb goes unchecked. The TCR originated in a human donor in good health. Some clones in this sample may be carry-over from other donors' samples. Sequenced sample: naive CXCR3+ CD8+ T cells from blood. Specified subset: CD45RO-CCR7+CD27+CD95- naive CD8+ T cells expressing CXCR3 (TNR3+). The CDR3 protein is CVSSQDKRASYEQYF.